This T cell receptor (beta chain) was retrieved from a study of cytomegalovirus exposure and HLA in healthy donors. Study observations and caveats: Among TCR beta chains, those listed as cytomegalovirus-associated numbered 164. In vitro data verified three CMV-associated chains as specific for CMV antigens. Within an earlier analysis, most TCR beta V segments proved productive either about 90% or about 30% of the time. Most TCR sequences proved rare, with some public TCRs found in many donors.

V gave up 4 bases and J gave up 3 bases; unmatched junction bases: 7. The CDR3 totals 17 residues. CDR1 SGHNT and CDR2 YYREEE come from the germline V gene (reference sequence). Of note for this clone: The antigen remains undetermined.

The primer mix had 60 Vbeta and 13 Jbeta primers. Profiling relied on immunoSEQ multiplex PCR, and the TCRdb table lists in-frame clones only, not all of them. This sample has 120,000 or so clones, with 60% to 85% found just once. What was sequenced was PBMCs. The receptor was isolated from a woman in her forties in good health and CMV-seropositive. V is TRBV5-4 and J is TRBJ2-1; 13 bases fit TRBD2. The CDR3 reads CASSPRLAGGNYNEQFF. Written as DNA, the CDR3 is TGTGCCAGCAGCCCGAGACTAGCGGGAGGCAACTACAATGAGCAGTTCTTC.